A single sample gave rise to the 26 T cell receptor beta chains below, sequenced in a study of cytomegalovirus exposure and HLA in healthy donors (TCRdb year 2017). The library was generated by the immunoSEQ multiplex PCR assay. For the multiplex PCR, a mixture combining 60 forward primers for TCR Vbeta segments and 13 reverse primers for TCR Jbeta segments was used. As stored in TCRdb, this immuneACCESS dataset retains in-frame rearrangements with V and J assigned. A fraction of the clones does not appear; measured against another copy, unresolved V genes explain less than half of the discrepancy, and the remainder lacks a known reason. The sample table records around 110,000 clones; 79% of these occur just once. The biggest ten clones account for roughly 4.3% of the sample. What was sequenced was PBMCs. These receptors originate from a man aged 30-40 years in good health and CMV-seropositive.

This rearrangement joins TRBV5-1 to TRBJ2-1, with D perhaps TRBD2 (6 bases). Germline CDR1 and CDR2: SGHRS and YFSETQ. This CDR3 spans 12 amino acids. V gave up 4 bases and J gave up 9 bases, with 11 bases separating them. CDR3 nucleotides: TGCGCCAGCAGCGGGGGACTTGGTGAGCAGTTCTTC. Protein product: CASSGGLGEQFF.

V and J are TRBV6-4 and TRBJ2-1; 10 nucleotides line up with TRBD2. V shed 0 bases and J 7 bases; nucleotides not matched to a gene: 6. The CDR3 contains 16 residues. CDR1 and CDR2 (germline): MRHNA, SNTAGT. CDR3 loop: CASSDSRAGGQNEQFF. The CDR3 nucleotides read TGTGCCAGCAGTGACTCGAGAGCGGGGGGGCAGAATGAGCAGTTCTTC.

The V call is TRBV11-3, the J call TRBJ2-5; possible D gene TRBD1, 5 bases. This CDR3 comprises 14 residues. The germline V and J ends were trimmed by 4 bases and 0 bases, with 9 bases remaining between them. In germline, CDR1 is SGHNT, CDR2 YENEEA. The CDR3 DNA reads TGTGCCAGCAGCTCCGAAGGGGACCAAGAGACCCAGTACTTC. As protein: CASSSEGDQETQYF.

The CDR3 coding sequence is TGTGCCAGTAGTATGGGTGGTGACAGTCAGTACTTC. This translates into CASSMGGDSQYF. This chain uses TRBV19 with TRBJ2-4, with a possible D match to TRBD1 (5 bases). CDR1 is LNHDA, CDR2 SQIVND, per germline (reference sequence). Between the trimmed V and J ends, which lost 3 bases and 12 bases, there was a span of 12 bases. CDR3 size: 12 residues.

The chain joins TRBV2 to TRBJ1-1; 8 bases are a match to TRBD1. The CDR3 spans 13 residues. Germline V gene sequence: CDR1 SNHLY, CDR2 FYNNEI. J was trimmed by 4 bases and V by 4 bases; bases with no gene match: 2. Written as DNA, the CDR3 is TGTGCCAGCAGTGGCGACAGGGGCACTGAAGCTTTCTTT. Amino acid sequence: CASSGDRGTEAFF.

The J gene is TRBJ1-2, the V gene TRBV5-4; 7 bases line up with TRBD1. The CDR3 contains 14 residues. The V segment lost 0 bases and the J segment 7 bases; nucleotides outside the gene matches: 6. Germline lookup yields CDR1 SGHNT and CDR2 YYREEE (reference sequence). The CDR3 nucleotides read TGTGCCAGCAGCTTGGACCGGACAGGAACTGGCTACACCTTC. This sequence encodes CASSLDRTGTGYTF.

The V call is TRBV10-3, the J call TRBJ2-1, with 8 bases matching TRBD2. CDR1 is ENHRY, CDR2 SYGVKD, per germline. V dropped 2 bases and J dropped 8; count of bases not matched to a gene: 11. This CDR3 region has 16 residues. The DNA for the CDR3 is TGTGCCATCAGTGAGGGGGCGGGAGGCCCGACCCATGAGCAGTTCTTC. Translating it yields CAISEGAGGPTHEQFF.

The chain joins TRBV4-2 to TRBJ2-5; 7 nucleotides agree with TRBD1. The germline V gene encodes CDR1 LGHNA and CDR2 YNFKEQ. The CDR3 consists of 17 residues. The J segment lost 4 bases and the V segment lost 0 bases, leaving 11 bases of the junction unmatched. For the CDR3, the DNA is TGTGCCAGCAGCCAAGATTGGAACAGGGGTGTGAGAGAGACCCAGTACTTC. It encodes CASSQDWNRGVRETQYF.

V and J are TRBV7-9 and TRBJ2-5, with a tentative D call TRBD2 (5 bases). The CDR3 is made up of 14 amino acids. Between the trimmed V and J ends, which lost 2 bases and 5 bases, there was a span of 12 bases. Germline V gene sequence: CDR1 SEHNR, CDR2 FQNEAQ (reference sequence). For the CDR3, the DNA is TGTGCCAGCAGCTTATGGTCCGGGGTTGAGACCCAGTACTTC. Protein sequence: CASSLWSGVETQYF.

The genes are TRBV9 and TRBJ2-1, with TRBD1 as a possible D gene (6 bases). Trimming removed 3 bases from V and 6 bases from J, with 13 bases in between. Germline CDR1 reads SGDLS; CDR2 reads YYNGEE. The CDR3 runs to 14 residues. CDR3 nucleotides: TGTGCCAGCAGCGCCGGGACACGGCGCAATGAGCAGTTCTTC. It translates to CASSAGTRRNEQFF.

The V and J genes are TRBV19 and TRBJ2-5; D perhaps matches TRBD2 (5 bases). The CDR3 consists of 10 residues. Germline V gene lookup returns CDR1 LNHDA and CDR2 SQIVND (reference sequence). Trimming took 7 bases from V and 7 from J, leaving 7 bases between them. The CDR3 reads CASTRGTQYF. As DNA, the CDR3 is TGTGCCAGTACTCGGGGGACCCAGTACTTC.

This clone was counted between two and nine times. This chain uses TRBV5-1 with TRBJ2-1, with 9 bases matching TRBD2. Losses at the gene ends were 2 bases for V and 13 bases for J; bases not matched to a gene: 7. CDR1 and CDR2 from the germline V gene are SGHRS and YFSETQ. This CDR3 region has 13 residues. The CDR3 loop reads CASSFEAGGIQFF. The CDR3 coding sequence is TGCGCCAGCAGCTTTGAAGCGGGAGGTATTCAGTTCTTC. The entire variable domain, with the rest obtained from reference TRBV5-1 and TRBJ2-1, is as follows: KAGVTQTPRYLIKTRGQQVTLSCSPISGHRSVSWYQQTPGQGLQFLFEYFSETQRNKGNFPGRFSGRQFSNSRSEMNVSTLELGDSALYLCASSFEAGGIQFFGPGTRLTVL.

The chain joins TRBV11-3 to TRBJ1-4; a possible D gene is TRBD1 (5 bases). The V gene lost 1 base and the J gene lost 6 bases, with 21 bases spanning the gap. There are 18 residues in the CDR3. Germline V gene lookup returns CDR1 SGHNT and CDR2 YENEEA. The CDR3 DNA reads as TGTGCCAGCAGCTTAGCGTTCGGCCGGGGGACCGTTGATGAAAAACTGTTTTTT. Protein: CASSLAFGRGTVDEKLFF.

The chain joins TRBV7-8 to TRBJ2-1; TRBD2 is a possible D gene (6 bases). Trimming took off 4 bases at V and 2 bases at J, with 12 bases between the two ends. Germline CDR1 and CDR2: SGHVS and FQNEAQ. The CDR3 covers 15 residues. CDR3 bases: TGTGCCAGCAGCTGGGGGGACTTGGCCTACAATGAGCAGTTCTTC. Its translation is CASSWGDLAYNEQFF.

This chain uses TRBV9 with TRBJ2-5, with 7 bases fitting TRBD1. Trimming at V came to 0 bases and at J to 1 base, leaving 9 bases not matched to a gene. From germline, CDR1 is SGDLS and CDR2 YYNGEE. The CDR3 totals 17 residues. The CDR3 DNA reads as TGTGCCAGCAGCGTAGGGGCCTACAGGGGCGGCCAAGAGACCCAGTACTTC. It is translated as CASSVGAYRGGQETQYF.

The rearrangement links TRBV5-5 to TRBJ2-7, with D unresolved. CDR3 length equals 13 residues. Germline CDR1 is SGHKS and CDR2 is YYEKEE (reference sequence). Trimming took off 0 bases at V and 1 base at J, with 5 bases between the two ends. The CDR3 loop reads CASSLGQSYEQYF. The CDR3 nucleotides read TGTGCCAGCAGCTTGGGTCAGTCCTACGAGCAGTACTTC.

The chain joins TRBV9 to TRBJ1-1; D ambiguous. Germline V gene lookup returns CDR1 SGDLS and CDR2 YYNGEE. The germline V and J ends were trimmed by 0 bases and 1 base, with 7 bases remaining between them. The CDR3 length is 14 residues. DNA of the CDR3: TGTGCCAGCAGCGTAGGTTACTCGAACACTGAAGCTTTCTTT. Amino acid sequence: CASSVGYSNTEAFF.

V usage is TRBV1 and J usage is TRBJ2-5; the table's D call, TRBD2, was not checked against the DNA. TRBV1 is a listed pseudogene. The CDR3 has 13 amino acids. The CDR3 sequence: CTSNVRRGETQYF. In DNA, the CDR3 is TGCACCAGCAACGTAAGGAGGGGCGAGACCCAGTACTTC.

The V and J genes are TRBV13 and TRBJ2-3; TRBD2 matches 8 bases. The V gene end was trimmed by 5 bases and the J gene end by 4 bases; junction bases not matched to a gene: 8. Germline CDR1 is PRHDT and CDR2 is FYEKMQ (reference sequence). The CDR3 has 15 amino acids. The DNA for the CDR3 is TGTGCCAGCAGCAATAGCGGGAAGAATCCAGATACGCAGTATTTT. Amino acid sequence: CASSNSGKNPDTQYF.

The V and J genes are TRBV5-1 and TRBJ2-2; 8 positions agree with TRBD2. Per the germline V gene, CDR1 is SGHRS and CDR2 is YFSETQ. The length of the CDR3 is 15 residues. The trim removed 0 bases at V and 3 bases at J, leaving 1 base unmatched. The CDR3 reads CASSLELADTGELFF. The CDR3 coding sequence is TGCGCCAGCAGCTTGGAACTAGCGGACACCGGGGAGCTGTTTTTT.

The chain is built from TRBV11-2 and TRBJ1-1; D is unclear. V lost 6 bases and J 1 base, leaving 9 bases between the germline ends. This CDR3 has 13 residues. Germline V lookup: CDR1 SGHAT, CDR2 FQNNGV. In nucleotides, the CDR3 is TGTGCCAGCAGACCCCACAGGAACACTGAAGCTTTCTTT. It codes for CASRPHRNTEAFF.

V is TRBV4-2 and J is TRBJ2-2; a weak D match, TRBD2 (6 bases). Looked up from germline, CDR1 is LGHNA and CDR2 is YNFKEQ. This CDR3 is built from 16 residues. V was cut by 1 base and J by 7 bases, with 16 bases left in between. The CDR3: CASSQVVSGLGGELFF. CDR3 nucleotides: TGTGCCAGCAGCCAAGTCGTTAGCGGCCTTGGCGGGGAGCTGTTTTTT.

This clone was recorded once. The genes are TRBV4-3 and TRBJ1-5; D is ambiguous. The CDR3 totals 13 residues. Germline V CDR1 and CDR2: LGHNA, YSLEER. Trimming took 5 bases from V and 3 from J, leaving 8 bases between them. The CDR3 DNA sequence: TGCGCCAGCAGCTCCCGGGTCAATCAGCCCCAGCATTTT. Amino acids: CASSSRVNQPQHF.

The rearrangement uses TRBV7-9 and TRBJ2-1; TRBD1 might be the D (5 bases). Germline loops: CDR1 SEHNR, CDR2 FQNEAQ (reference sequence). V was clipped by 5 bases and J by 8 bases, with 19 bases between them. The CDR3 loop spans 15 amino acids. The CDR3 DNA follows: TGTGCCAGCAGCATATCGTCCGGCCTAGGGGATGAGCAGTTCTTC. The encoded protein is CASSISSGLGDEQFF.

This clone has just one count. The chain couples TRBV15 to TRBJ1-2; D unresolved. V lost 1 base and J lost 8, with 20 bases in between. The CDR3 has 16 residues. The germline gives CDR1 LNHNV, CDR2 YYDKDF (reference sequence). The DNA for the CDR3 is TGTGCCACCAGCAGAGTCAGCTTGTCAGCAACTAAGGGCTACACCTTC. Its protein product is CATSRVSLSATKGYTF.

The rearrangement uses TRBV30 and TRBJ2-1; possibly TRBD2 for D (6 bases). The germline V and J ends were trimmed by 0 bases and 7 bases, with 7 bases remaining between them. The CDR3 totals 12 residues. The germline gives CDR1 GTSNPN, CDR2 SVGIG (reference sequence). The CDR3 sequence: CAWSVRGNEQFF. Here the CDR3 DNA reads TGTGCCTGGAGTGTACGGGGGAATGAGCAGTTCTTC.